These 16 T cell receptor beta chains share one sample of origin, sequenced in a study of cytomegalovirus exposure and HLA in healthy donors. The PCR contained 60 Vbeta and 13 Jbeta primers. Measured with immunoSEQ multiplex PCR; TCRdb has only the in-frame clones, and not every one. The data hold around 70,000 clones, with around 73% observed a single time. The sample comprised PBMCs. These receptors all stem from a woman aged 40 to 49 in good health and CMV-seropositive.

V is TRBV4-1 and J is TRBJ1-4, with D maybe TRBD1 (6 bases). The CDR3 has 14 residues. Trimming left V 4 bases short and J 4 bases short, with 10 bases between. From germline, CDR1 is MGHRA and CDR2 YSYEKL. CDR3 residues: CASSRQAFNEKLFF. The CDR3 DNA reads as TGCGCCAGCAGCCGACAGGCATTTAATGAAAAACTGTTTTTT.

The chain carries TRBV11-2 and TRBJ2-1, with D perhaps TRBD1 (5 bases). The ends were cut back, 5 bases at V and 15 bases at J, with 23 bases in the middle. CDR3 length: 14 residues. Germline V gene sequence: CDR1 SGHAT, CDR2 FQNNGV. CDR3 region: CASSLNPRTFGWFF. The CDR3 DNA sequence: TGTGCCAGCAGCCTAAACCCCCGGACATTTGGGTGGTTCTTC.

The chain uses TRBV19 and TRBJ1-4, with unresolved D. The V gene lost 3 bases and the J gene lost 3 bases, with 11 bases spanning the gap. CDR3 length equals 15 residues. Germline lookup yields CDR1 LNHDA and CDR2 SQIVND (reference sequence). CDR3 sequence reads: CASSIRVGANEKLFF. The CDR3 region has the DNA TGTGCCAGTAGTATCCGGGTGGGAGCTAATGAAAAACTGTTTTTT. Looking up the rest from reference TRBV19 and TRBJ1-4 gives the full variable domain: DGGITQSPKYLFRKEGQNVTLSCEQNLNHDAMYWYRQDPGQGLRLIYYSQIVNDFQKGDIAEGYSVSREKKESFPLTVTSAQKNPTAFYLCASSIRVGANEKLFFGSGTQLSVL.

V usage is TRBV5-1 and J usage is TRBJ1-5; TRBD1 agrees at 9 bases. The CDR3 is 17 amino acids. CDR1 and CDR2 from the germline V gene are SGHRS and YFSETQ. The junction had 6 bases not matched to a gene; V was cut back by 1 base and J by 1 base. This CDR3 is CASSLCYRGQSNQPQHF. The CDR3 bases are TGCGCCAGCAGCTTGTGTTACAGGGGGCAAAGCAATCAGCCCCAGCATTTT.

The chain couples TRBV28 to TRBJ2-5; 9 positions match TRBD1. V gave up 5 bases and J gave up 2 bases; unmatched junction bases: 9. The CDR3 has 16 residues. The germline gives CDR1 MDHEN, CDR2 SYDVKM. CDR3 sequence reads: CASSTRQGVGQETQYF. The DNA for the CDR3 is TGTGCCAGCAGTACCCGACAGGGGGTAGGGCAAGAGACCCAGTACTTC. Combining the CDR3 with reference TRBV28 and TRBJ2-5 gives the whole variable domain DVKVTQSSRYLVKRTGEKVFLECVQDMDHENMFWYRQDPGLGLRLIYFSYDVKMKEKGDIPEGYSVSREKKERFSLILESASTNQTSMYLCASSTRQGVGQETQYFGPGTRLLVL.

This clone was recorded only once. The chain uses TRBV5-4 and TRBJ2-7, with 11 bases fitting TRBD2. The CDR3 sequence is 14 residues long. Germline V gene data show CDR1 as SGHNT and CDR2 as YYREEE (reference sequence). V shed 6 bases, J shed 7 bases, and the junction held 9 bases outside the gene matches. For the CDR3, the DNA is TGTGCCAGCACCCGTAGCGGGGGGGCTGGGGAGCAGTACTTC. Translation gives CASTRSGGAGEQYF.

The V gene is TRBV5-1, the J gene TRBJ2-7; maybe TRBD1 (6 bases). In germline, CDR1 is SGHRS, CDR2 YFSETQ. The ends were cut back, 4 bases at V and 0 bases at J, with 17 bases in the middle. The CDR3 spans 16 residues. The CDR3 here is CASSPYSQGISYEQYF. CDR3 nucleotide sequence: TGCGCCAGCAGCCCTTACTCACAGGGAATCTCCTACGAGCAGTACTTC. Full variable domain (rest looked up from reference TRBV5-1 and TRBJ2-7): KAGVTQTPRYLIKTRGQQVTLSCSPISGHRSVSWYQQTPGQGLQFLFEYFSETQRNKGNFPGRFSGRQFSNSRSEMNVSTLELGDSALYLCASSPYSQGISYEQYFGPGTRLTVT.

This rearrangement joins TRBV6-5 to TRBJ2-7; 10 bases align to TRBD1. The CDR3 consists of 16 residues. The junction had 8 bases not matched to a gene; V was cut back by 2 bases and J by 4 bases. Germline CDR1 is MNHEY and CDR2 is SVGAGI. The CDR3 is CASSYNRDRGVYEQYF. CDR3 in DNA: TGTGCCAGCAGTTACAACCGGGACAGGGGTGTTTACGAGCAGTACTTC.

This clone was seen more than once but under ten times. The chain has TRBV28 and TRBJ1-2; D unresolved. Trimming shortened V by 5 bases and J by 8 bases, and 18 bases separated the two germline ends. The germline V gene has CDR1 MDHEN and CDR2 SYDVKM. The CDR3 length is 14 residues. CDR3: CASSPHAGSPGYTF. CDR3 DNA sequence: TGTGCCAGCAGTCCTCATGCGGGTTCGCCCGGCTACACCTTC.

This clone was counted only a few times. CDR3 nucleotide sequence: TGTGCCAGCAGTTACGCCCAGGGATTCAATCAGCCCCAGCATTTT. Translation gives CASSYAQGFNQPQHF. V and J are TRBV6-6 and TRBJ1-5, with a tentative D call TRBD1 (5 bases). The CDR3 is 15 residues long. Deletions cut 2 bases from V and 3 bases from J, with 11 bases between. Germline V gene data show CDR1 as MNHNY and CDR2 as SVGAGI (reference sequence).

This clone turned up a few times. The V call is TRBV28, the J call TRBJ2-5; 9 positions agree with TRBD1. Gene TRBJ2-7 matches the end of the DNA better, so the J call may be wrong. Germline V gene sequence: CDR1 MDHEN, CDR2 SYDVKM. CDR3 length equals 14 residues. The CDR3 region is CASSLGQGLYEQYF. The CDR3 DNA sequence: TGTGCCAGCAGTTTGGGACAGGGTCTCTACGAGCAGTACTTC.

The chain is built from TRBV2 and TRBJ1-5, with no clear D. The CDR3 runs 14 residues. Trimming cost V 3 bases and J 4 bases, with 10 bases left between them. The germline gives CDR1 SNHLY, CDR2 FYNNEI. The CDR3 reads CASSDLYRNQPQHF. The CDR3 bases are TGTGCCAGCAGTGACCTTTACCGGAATCAGCCCCAGCATTTT.

The chain carries TRBV5-6 and TRBJ1-5; no clear D. Trimming pared 0 bases from V and 2 bases from J, leaving 9 bases between. Germline V gene sequence: CDR1 SGHDT, CDR2 YYEEEE. This CDR3 comprises 15 residues. CDR3 in DNA: TGTGCCAGCAGCTTGGGAGGGTGGGGCAATCAGCCCCAGCATTTT. This codes for CASSLGGWGNQPQHF.

By share of the sample, this clone is medium-sized. The chain couples TRBV5-1 to TRBJ2-7; no clear D gene. The germline gives CDR1 SGHRS, CDR2 YFSETQ. This CDR3 spans 12 amino acids. The V gene lost 0 bases and the J gene lost 5 bases, with 6 bases spanning the gap. CDR3 sequence: CASSLGVHEQYF. In DNA, the CDR3 is TGCGCCAGCAGCTTGGGAGTCCACGAGCAGTACTTC.

The chain links TRBV25-1 to TRBJ1-6, with D maybe TRBD1 (6 bases). Germline V gene sequence: CDR1 MGHDK, CDR2 SYGVNS. The CDR3 sequence is 14 residues long. The V end was cut by 4 bases, the J end by 10 bases, with 14 bases between. CDR3 nucleotide sequence: TGTGCCAGCAGTGGGCAGGGGAGGGACTCACCCCTCCACTTT. Protein product: CASSGQGRDSPLHF. The complete variable domain, with remaining parts taken from reference TRBV25-1 and TRBJ1-6, reads EADIYQTPRYLVIGTGKKITLECSQTMGHDKMYWYQQDPGMELHLIHYSYGVNSTEKGDLSSESTVSRIRTEHFPLTLESARPSHTSQYLCASSGQGRDSPLHFGNGTRLTVT.

This clone came up a few times. This chain joins TRBV7-8 and TRBJ2-7; the D is unclear. The CDR3 is 11 amino acids. The V end was cut by 5 bases, the J end by 3 bases, with 5 bases between. Germline V gene lookup returns CDR1 SGHVS and CDR2 FQNEAQ. CDR3 DNA sequence: TGTGCCAGCAGCCCGCGCTACGAGCAGTACTTC. This sequence encodes CASSPRYEQYF. The full variable domain, completed using reference TRBV7-8 and TRBJ2-7, is GAGVSQSPRYKVAKRGQDVALRCDPISGHVSLFWYQQALGQGPEFLTYFQNEAQLDKSGLPSDRFFAERPEGSVSTLKIQRTQQEDSAVYLCASSPRYEQYFGPGTRLTVT.